This T cell receptor beta chain was documented in a study of CD8 T cells in Susac syndrome. V shed 4 bases and J shed 4 bases, with 17 bases lying between them. Germline CDR1 reads MNHEY; CDR2 reads SMNVEV (reference sequence). The CDR3 sequence is 16 residues long. This clonotype has a single count. A quantity of about 0.45 to 1 ug RNA underwent reverse transcription using random hexamers. A single record per CDR3 protein comes from TCRdb applying MiXCR to the immunoSEQ multiplex PCR reads. The sample shows around 190,000 distinct CDR3 sequences, 85% to 95% of them seen only once. The sequenced material came from CD4+ T cells from PBMCs. The chain links TRBV27 to TRBJ2-4; D is uncertain. This clonotype originated in a human donor in good health. CDR3 residues: CASSSLDRISKNIQYF. CDR3 nucleotide sequence: TGTGCCAGCAGTTCCCTAGACCGGATTAGTAAAAACATTCAGTACTTC.